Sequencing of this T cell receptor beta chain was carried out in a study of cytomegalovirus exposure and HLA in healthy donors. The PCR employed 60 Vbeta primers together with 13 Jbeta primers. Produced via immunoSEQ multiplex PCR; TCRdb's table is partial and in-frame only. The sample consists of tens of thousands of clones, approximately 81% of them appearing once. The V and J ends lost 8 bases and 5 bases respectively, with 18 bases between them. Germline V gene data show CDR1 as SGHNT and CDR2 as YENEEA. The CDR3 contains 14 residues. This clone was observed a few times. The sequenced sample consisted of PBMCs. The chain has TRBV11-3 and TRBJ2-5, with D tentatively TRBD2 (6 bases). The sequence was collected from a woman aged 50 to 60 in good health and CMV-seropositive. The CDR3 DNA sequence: TGTGCCAGCGCCATTGGAGGGCCAATGGAGACCCAGTACTTC. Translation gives CASAIGGPMETQYF.